The 24 T cell receptor beta chains reported below all come from one sample, sequenced in a study of blood T cells in healthy people across ages. It was with a sample-barcoded 5' primer and a J-beta primer mix that a second PCR of about 6 to 12 cycles was run. MiXCR, applied by TCRdb to the 5' RACE reads, yields one record per CDR3 protein. The sample shows around 1,100,000 distinct CDR3 sequences, roughly two fifths of them seen only once. Specimen: blood. These receptors all come from a man younger than 35 in good health.

The V call is TRBV6-2 or TRBV6-3, the J call TRBJ1-1; D is uncertain. Trimming took 4 bases from V and 0 from J, leaving 9 bases between them. This CDR3 contains 14 residues. Germline-derived CDR1 and CDR2 are MNHEY and SVGEGT. The CDR3 sequence: CASSWGLLNTEAFF. In nucleotides, the CDR3 is TGTGCCAGCAGTTGGGGTCTTTTGAACACTGAAGCTTTCTTT.

The chain carries TRBV7-9 and TRBJ1-2; D is possibly TRBD1 (6 bases). CDR1 SEHNR and CDR2 FQNEAQ come from the germline V gene (reference sequence). Deletions cut 0 bases from V and 8 bases from J, with 13 bases between. This CDR3 has 14 residues. This CDR3 is CASSLAGGPEGYTF. The CDR3 DNA follows: TGTGCCAGCAGCTTAGCAGGGGGGCCTGAAGGCTACACCTTC. The full variable domain, rest sourced from reference TRBV7-9 and TRBJ1-2, is DTGVSQNPRHKITKRGQNVTFRCDPISEHNRLYWYRQTLGQGPEFLTYFQNEAQLEKSRLLSDRFSAERPKGSFSTLEIQRTEQGDSAMYLCASSLAGGPEGYTFGSGTRLTVV.

A few counts support this clonotype. V and J are TRBV6-2 or TRBV6-3 and TRBJ1-1; D may be TRBD1 (5 bases). The CDR3 consists of 14 residues. V was pared by 0 bases and J by 10 bases, with 15 bases between. Germline V gene data show CDR1 as MNHEY and CDR2 as SVGEGT. For the CDR3, the DNA is TGTGCCAGCAGTTACTCGTCTCCAGGGCGCGCAGCTTTCTTT. Translated: CASSYSSPGRAAFF.

The chain is built from TRBV2 and TRBJ1-6; no clear D. Germline lookup yields CDR1 SNHLY and CDR2 FYNNEI. Trimming took 3 bases from V and 4 from J, leaving 7 bases between them. This CDR3 comprises 14 residues. Here the CDR3 reads CASSEEGYNSPLHF. The CDR3 DNA sequence: TGTGCCAGCAGTGAGGAGGGTTATAATTCACCCCTCCACTTT. Full variable domain (rest looked up from reference TRBV2 and TRBJ1-6): EPEVTQTPSHQVTQMGQEVILRCVPISNHLYFYWYRQILGQKVEFLVSFYNNEISEKSEIFDDQFSVERPDGSNFTLKIRSTKLEDSAMYFCASSEEGYNSPLHFGNGTRLTVT.

V usage is TRBV20-1 and J usage is TRBJ1-1; D is possibly TRBD1 (5 bases). The CDR3 loop spans 15 amino acids. Germline V lookup: CDR1 DFQATT, CDR2 SNEGSKA (reference sequence). V lost 4 bases and J lost 1, with 16 bases in between. The CDR3 sequence is CSANSPGGSNTEAFF. The CDR3 DNA sequence: TGCAGTGCTAATTCCCCGGGGGGATCGAACACTGAAGCTTTCTTT.

The chain combines TRBV7-9 with TRBJ1-1, with D perhaps matching TRBD1 (5 bases). V lost 1 base, J lost 3 bases, and 12 bases lay in between. This CDR3 is built from 15 residues. Germline V gives CDR1 SEHNR, CDR2 FQNEAQ (reference sequence). The CDR3 spells CASSLEGVRDTEAFF. The CDR3 DNA follows: TGTGCCAGCAGCTTAGAAGGGGTGAGGGACACTGAAGCTTTCTTT. Combining the CDR3 with reference TRBV7-9 and TRBJ1-1 gives the whole variable domain DTGVSQNPRHKITKRGQNVTFRCDPISEHNRLYWYRQTLGQGPEFLTYFQNEAQLEKSRLLSDRFSAERPKGSFSTLEIQRTEQGDSAMYLCASSLEGVRDTEAFFGQGTRLTVV.

This rearrangement joins TRBV20-1 to TRBJ2-1, with 8 bases that match TRBD2. This CDR3 contains 14 residues. V shed 3 bases, J shed 3 bases, and the junction held 4 bases outside the gene matches. Germline V gene lookup returns CDR1 DFQATT and CDR2 SNEGSKA (reference sequence). CDR3 protein: CSARHSGDYNEQFF. The CDR3 DNA is TGCAGTGCTAGGCATAGCGGGGACTACAATGAGCAGTTCTTC.

J is TRBJ2-7 and V is TRBV6-6; D may match TRBD1 or TRBD2 (5 bases each). The length of the CDR3 is 14 residues. The germline gives CDR1 MNHNY, CDR2 SVGAGI (reference sequence). The V end lost 4 bases, the J end lost 1 base, and 11 bases lay between the germline ends. DNA for the CDR3: TGTGCCAGCAGTTCTCGGGGCACATCCTACGAGCAGTACTTC. It yields the protein CASSSRGTSYEQYF.

The chain carries TRBV2 and TRBJ1-5, with D perhaps TRBD1 (5 bases). The CDR3 sequence is 11 residues long. Germline CDR1 and CDR2: SNHLY and FYNNEI. Deletions cut 6 bases from V and 13 bases from J, with 13 bases between. The CDR3 DNA is TGTGCCAGCAGGAGGGCAGGGTCTCAGCATTTT. Encoded protein: CASRRAGSQHF.

V and J are TRBV2 and TRBJ1-1; D ambiguous. The V end lost 10 bases, the J end lost 0 bases, and 15 bases lay between the germline ends. Germline V gives CDR1 SNHLY, CDR2 FYNNEI. The CDR3 consists of 14 residues. Written as DNA, the CDR3 is TGTGCCACCCAAAGGCAGACTATGAACACTGAAGCTTTCTTT. Protein product: CATQRQTMNTEAFF.

This clonotype turned up a few times. This chain joins TRBV12-3 or TRBV12-4 and TRBJ2-1, with 10 bases that match TRBD1. Trimming took 6 bases from V and 4 from J; bases not matched to a gene: 6. The CDR3 is 15 amino acids. CDR3 in amino acids: CASRLPGQGYNEQFF. CDR3 DNA sequence: TGTGCCAGCAGACTCCCGGGACAGGGGTACAATGAGCAGTTCTTC.

The rearrangement joins TRBV23-1 to TRBJ2-5, with 9 bases matching TRBD1. TRBV23-1 is identified as an open reading frame with a role that is uncertain. The CDR3 runs to 16 residues. The junction had 17 bases not matched to a gene; V was cut back by 4 bases and J by 11 bases. Here the CDR3 reads CASSPRDRGSDNEQYF. The CDR3, as DNA: TGCGCCAGCAGTCCCCGCGACAGGGGGAGTGATAATGAGCAGTACTTC.

This chain uses TRBV20-1 with TRBJ2-2, with TRBD2 matching over 9 bases. CDR1 is DFQATT and CDR2 is SNEGSKA in the germline V gene (reference sequence). With 1 base clipped from V and 0 bases from J, the junction kept 6 bases outside the gene matches. The CDR3 has 17 residues. Here the CDR3 reads CSARGRLAGSNTGELFF. The CDR3 DNA is TGCAGTGCTAGAGGAAGGCTAGCGGGGTCGAACACCGGGGAGCTGTTTTTT.

This sequence joins TRBV9 and TRBJ2-3; the match to TRBD1 covers 8 bases. Germline V gene sequence: CDR1 SGDLS, CDR2 YYNGEE. The CDR3 length is 16 residues. J lost 0 bases, V lost 3 bases, and 6 bases had no gene match. DNA for the CDR3: TGTGCCAGCAGCGGACCGACAGGGGAGAGCACAGATACGCAGTATTTT. It translates to CASSGPTGESTDTQYF.

The chain links TRBV12-3 or TRBV12-4 to TRBJ2-7, with 8 bases that match TRBD1. V was pared by 6 bases and J by 4 bases, with 8 bases of the junction left unmatched. This CDR3 spans 14 amino acids. CDR3 region: CASSPTGEVYEQYF. The CDR3 coding sequence is TGTGCCAGCAGCCCGACAGGGGAAGTATACGAGCAGTACTTC.

This clonotype was counted only a few times. The junction departs from the called germline gene at one end, perhaps through a read error. V gene TRBV6-5 combines with J gene TRBJ2-3; D is possibly TRBD1 (5 bases). CDR1 is MNHEY, CDR2 SVGAGI, per germline. The CDR3 is 16 amino acids. The CDR3 reads CASSPEAGIGTNTQYF. In DNA form, the CDR3 reads TGTGCCAGCAGTCCCGAAGCAGGGATCGGCACAAATACGCAGTATTTT.

The chain couples TRBV12-3 or TRBV12-4 to TRBJ2-1, with no clear D. Trimming shortened V by 6 bases and J by 9 bases, and 9 bases separated the two germline ends. CDR3 length: 11 amino acids. CDR3 amino acids: CASRWGSEQFF. CDR3 coding DNA: TGTGCCAGCAGGTGGGGATCTGAGCAGTTCTTC.

The V gene is TRBV6-5, the J gene TRBJ2-1; 7 bases are a match to TRBD2. The V segment lost 8 bases and the J segment 15 bases; nucleotides outside the gene matches: 13. The germline V gene encodes CDR1 MNHEY and CDR2 SVGAGI. This CDR3 contains 12 residues. The CDR3 region has the DNA TGTGCCAGCCACACAGCGGGATCCGGTCGGTTCTTC. This gives the protein CASHTAGSGRFF.

The chain carries TRBV20-1 and TRBJ1-5; 9 positions agree with TRBD1. This CDR3 is 15 amino acids long. Unmatched junction bases numbered 9, after V lost 6 bases and J lost 3 bases. Germline V gene data show CDR1 as DFQATT and CDR2 as SNEGSKA (reference sequence). The CDR3 loop reads CSAPRTGDSNQPQHF. CDR3 nucleotides: TGCAGTGCCCCTCGGACAGGGGATTCCAATCAGCCCCAGCATTTT.

This clonotype showed up many times. One junction end disagrees with the germline gene, perhaps due to a read error. The chain has TRBV27 and TRBJ2-5; D is ambiguous. This CDR3 has 12 residues. Germline-derived CDR1 and CDR2 are MNHEY and SMNVEV (reference sequence). The CDR3 region is CASSLSGETQYF. The CDR3 bases are TGCGCCAGCAGCTTGTCGGGAGAGACCCAGTACTTC.

This clonotype was found many times. The V and J genes are TRBV29-1 and TRBJ2-1, with D tentatively TRBD1 (5 bases). Germline V gene data show CDR1 as SQVTM and CDR2 as ANQGSEA. The CDR3 has 10 amino acids. V dropped 0 bases and J dropped 12 bases, with 6 bases sitting between them. Here the CDR3 reads CSVEEGAQFF. DNA for the CDR3: TGCAGCGTTGAAGAAGGGGCGCAGTTCTTC.

The chain links TRBV6-5 to TRBJ1-5; TRBD1 might be the D (5 bases). The CDR3 has 12 residues. From germline, CDR1 is MNHEY and CDR2 SVGAGI. The germline V and J ends were trimmed by 9 bases and 9 bases, with 15 bases remaining between them. The CDR3 reads CASRQGEGPQHF. Written as DNA, the CDR3 is TGTGCCAGTCGGCAGGGAGAGGGGCCCCAGCATTTT.

V and J are TRBV4-1 and TRBJ2-3; 8 bases are shared with TRBD2. The V gene's germline CDR1 is MGHRA and CDR2 YSYEKL. The V segment lost 2 bases and the J segment 1 base; nucleotides outside the gene matches: 5. This CDR3 comprises 16 residues. CDR3 residues: CASSQSGTRRTDTQYF. The CDR3 DNA is TGCGCCAGCAGCCAATCCGGGACTAGGCGCACAGATACGCAGTATTTT.

This clonotype was seen only a few times. The V call is TRBV11-1, the J call TRBJ2-1; tentatively, D is TRBD2 (5 bases). Trimming took 6 bases from V and 5 from J, leaving 17 bases between them. The CDR3 totals 15 residues. Germline V gene data show CDR1 as SGHAT and CDR2 as FQDESV (reference sequence). CDR3 DNA sequence: TGTGCCAGCAGGGGTGAAAGAGGGAAACACAATGAGCAGTTCTTC. Translating gives CASRGERGKHNEQFF.